The entry below describes one T cell receptor (beta chain). Trimming removed 7 bases at V and 2 bases at J, with 9 bases between. CDR1 is SNHLY, CDR2 FYNNEI, per germline. The CDR3 is 13 amino acids. The sample originates from a study of T cell changes during pregnancy in multiple sclerosis. The repertoire was sequenced with immunoSEQ multiplex PCR; TCRdb's copy has only in-frame clones and lacks some. Of tens of thousands of clones in the sample, approximately 92% are singletons; the top ten hold roughly 2.6%. This receptor was identified in a female donor in good health, enrolled as a control in a pregnancy study. The specimen was peripheral blood, collected in the second trimester of pregnancy. This chain connects TRBV2 to TRBJ1-5, with D tentatively TRBD1 (6 bases). CDR3 nucleotides: TGTGCCAGCACGGGGGGCGGCAATCAGCCCCAGCATTTT. The encoded protein is CASTGGGNQPQHF.